The clone carrying this TCR beta chain was found a few times. Time point meaning: blood at routine non-recurrence follow-up after resection. Sequencing was performed on whole RNA extracted from tumor and nontumor lung tissue, or from frozen PBMC, and the material was left unsorted. MiXCR, applied by TCRdb to the 5' RACE reads, yields one record per CDR3 protein. The data hold under 150,000 distinct CDR3 sequences, with less than 15% observed a single time. This sample is part of a study of spatial heterogeneity in lung cancer. This sequence was found in a male donor with early-stage non-small cell lung cancer. Source: PBMCs, taken at follow-up.

The CDR3 DNA follows: TGTGCCAGCAGTGTCTGGGCTCAAGATCAGCCCCAGCATTTT. This encodes CASSVWAQDQPQHF. This chain uses TRBV6-1 with TRBJ1-5; D remains ambiguous. CDR1 is MNHNS and CDR2 is SASEGT in the germline V gene. V lost 4 bases and J lost 5, with 12 bases in between. This CDR3 has 14 residues.